This T cell receptor (beta chain) is drawn from a study of T cell responses to AZD1222 COVID-19 vaccine (dated by TCRdb to about 2021). Looking at the study overall: TCR sequencing covered about 230 trial participants: 200 to 220 given two doses of AZD1222 and about 26 given two doses of MenACWY control vaccine. Trial participants were enrolled into age subgroups of 18-55, 56-69 and 70-plus years, which contained 148, 28 and 57 TCR-sequenced participants, respectively. Results the study describes overall, beyond this receptor: The 56-69-year group was small, and its depth increase did not reach significance, likely because of low power. Conclusions about previously exposed vaccinees are limited because only five to seven AZD1222 recipients were SARS-CoV-2 seropositive at baseline. A significant rise in spike-specific TCR breadth and depth was observed after two AZD1222 doses relative to day 0 and relative to MenACWY recipients. CD4 TCRs associated with the vaccine covered the entire spike protein, and the dominant responses were in regions 160-218 and 743-854. Reportedly, close to half of the unique spike-specific TCRs recognized epitopes lying outside the regions that are mutated in the B.1.351 and B.1.1.7 variants. Participants were mostly white British, with more females than males. The authors suggested clonal diversity may have been underestimated. No day 14 peak-response samples were available, so repertoires were characterized only after the peak T cell response.

Notes on this clone: Its antigen is currently not known. The sample holds no much larger clone one base away, and base qualities are not on file.

This sample's time point label indicates: about 28 days (+/-7) after the second vaccine dose. Because spike-specific TCR depth and breadth did not differ between the two schedules, AZD1222 recipients who got a second dose at roughly 4 weeks were pooled with those who got a second dose at roughly 12 weeks. The vaccinee samples were drawn from two UK trials, COV001 and COV002, one of which was a single-blind randomized controlled phase 2/3 trial testing AZD1222 (ChAdOx1 nCoV-19) in healthy adults. Trial participant PBMC samples were collected at day 0 and day 28 after the second dose for TCRbeta chain sequencing. The CDR3 regions of human TCRbeta chains were analyzed by immunosequencing. The authors' analysis ran thus. TCRs in the repertoires were compared against a reference library of SARS-CoV-2-specific TCRs that had been generated with the MIRA antigen-specificity platform. Breadth meant the fraction of unique TCRs that were SARS-CoV-2-associated, whereas depth meant the fraction of total T cells that were SARS-CoV-2-associated. Using the MIRA data, every spike-specific TCR was mapped to the spike region that the TCR reacted to and assigned to either a CD4 or a CD8 class. Log10-transformed breadth and depth values were compared by one-way ANOVA with Sidak's multiple comparisons tests. The immuneACCESS repertoire file appears here via TCRdb, limited to in-frame rearrangements. These files lack a portion of the clones; in checked studies, under half of the deficit traces to unresolved V genes, and the cause of the others is not known. That table gives V, J and clone size, and the DNA gave D and trimming. This sample holds about 120,000 clones; roughly nine tenths were observed only once. The top ten constitute 3% of the sample.

Compared with germline, V lacks 3 bases and J lacks 6 bases; bases without a gene match: 12. The CDR3 holds 17 amino acids from the cysteine to the phenylalanine. The retained sequence is limited to the CDR3, 51 bases, with the frame set at the first base. As encoded in the germline V gene, CDR1 is MGHRA while CDR2 is YSYEKL. This clonotype was obtained from an adult who received the AZD1222 COVID-19 vaccine. The rearrangement joined TRBV4-1 to TRBJ2-2; TRBD2 lines up with 8 middle nucleotides. The starting material was peripheral blood, obtained 28 days after the second AZD1222 dose. For the CDR3, the sequence is CASSQPAGLVRPGELFF. The DNA sequence is given as TGCGCCAGCAGCCAGCCAGCGGGACTAGTAAGGCCCGGGGAGCTGTTTTTT.